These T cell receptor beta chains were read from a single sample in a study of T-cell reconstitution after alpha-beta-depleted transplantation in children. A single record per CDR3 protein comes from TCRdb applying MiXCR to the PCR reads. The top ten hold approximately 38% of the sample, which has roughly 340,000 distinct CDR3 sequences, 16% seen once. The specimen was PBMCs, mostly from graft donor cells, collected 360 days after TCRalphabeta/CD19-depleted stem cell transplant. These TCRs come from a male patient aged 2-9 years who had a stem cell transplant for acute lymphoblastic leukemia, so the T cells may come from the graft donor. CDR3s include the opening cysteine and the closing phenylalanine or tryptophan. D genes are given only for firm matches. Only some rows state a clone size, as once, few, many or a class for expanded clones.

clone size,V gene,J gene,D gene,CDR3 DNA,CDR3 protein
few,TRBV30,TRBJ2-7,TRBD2,TGTGCCTGGAGACTAGCGGGAGATCCTTACGAGCAGTACTTC,CAWRLAGDPYEQYF
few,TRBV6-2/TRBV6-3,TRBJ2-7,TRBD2,TGTGCCAGCAGTTCTCTAGCGGGAGGTCGGTACGAGCAGTACTTC,CASSSLAGGRYEQYF
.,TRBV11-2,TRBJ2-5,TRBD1,TGTGCCAGCAGCCCTCTCACAGGGGGCGTGGGGGAGACCCAGTACTTC,CASSPLTGGVGETQYF
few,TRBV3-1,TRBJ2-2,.,TGTGCCAGCAGCCAAGATCTGTGGCGGGTAAACGGGGAGCTGTTTTTT,CASSQDLWRVNGELFF
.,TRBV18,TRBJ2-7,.,TGTGCCAGCTCACCAGAAACGGGGGCATATACCGCCTACGAGCAGTACTTC,CASSPETGAYTAYEQYF
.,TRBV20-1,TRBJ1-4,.,TGCAGTCCAATTTCCGACAACGAAAAACTGTTTTTT,CSPISDNEKLFF
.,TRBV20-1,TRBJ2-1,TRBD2,TGCAGTGCTAGACTACTACGGACTAGCGGGAGGGTCTACAATGAGCAGTTCTTC,CSARLLRTSGRVYNEQFF
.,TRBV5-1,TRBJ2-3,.,TGCGCCAGCAGCTCCCTTACAGGGAGCGGGACCCTGGGGGGGACAGATACGCAGTATTTT,CASSSLTGSGTLGGTDTQYF
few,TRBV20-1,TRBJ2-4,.,TGCAGTGCTAGAGTCTCAGGGTTTGCCAAAAACATTCAGTACTTC,CSARVSGFAKNIQYF
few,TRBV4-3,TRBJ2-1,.,TGCGCCAGCAGCCAAGGACTATTAGGGGGGAATGAGCAGTTCTTC,CASSQGLLGGNEQFF
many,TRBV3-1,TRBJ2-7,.,TGTGCCAGCAGCCAAGGCCAAGAGCAGTACTTC,CASSQGQEQYF
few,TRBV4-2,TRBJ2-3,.,TGTGCCAGCAGCTCGGGACCCCTCCCAGATACGCAGTATTTT,CASSSGPLPDTQYF
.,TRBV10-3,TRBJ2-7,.,TGTGCCATCAGTGATAGGTCGGCGAGGGGCTACGAGCAGTACTTC,CAISDRSARGYEQYF
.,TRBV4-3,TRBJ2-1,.,TGCGCCAGCAGCCAAGACCGACTCGGACCCGACAATGAGCAGTTCTTC,CASSQDRLGPDNEQFF
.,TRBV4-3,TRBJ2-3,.,TGCGCCAGCAGCCAGATCAGAGGGCGAGGCCGGGGGGATACGCAGTATTTT,CASSQIRGRGRGDTQYF
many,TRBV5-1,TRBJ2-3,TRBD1,TGCGCCAGCAGCTTCACAGGGGGCACAGATACGCAGTATTTT,CASSFTGGTDTQYF
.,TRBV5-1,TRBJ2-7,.,TGCGCCAGCAGCTTTAGAAGGGGAGCGGGCTACGAGCAGTACTTC,CASSFRRGAGYEQYF
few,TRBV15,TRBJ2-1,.,TGTGCCACCAGCAGGACCCCCGACAGATACAATGAGCAGTTCTTC,CATSRTPDRYNEQFF
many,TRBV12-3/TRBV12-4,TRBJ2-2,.,TGTGCCAGCAGCCTAGTCCATGGTACCGGGGAGCTGTTTTTT,CASSLVHGTGELFF
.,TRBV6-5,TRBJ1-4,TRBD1,TGTGCCAGCAGTTACGGACAGGGAGGAGAAAAACTGTTTTTT,CASSYGQGGEKLFF
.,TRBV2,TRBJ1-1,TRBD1,TGTGCCAGCATCCTTCGGGACAGGAGGGACACTGAAGCTTTCTTT,CASILRDRRDTEAFF
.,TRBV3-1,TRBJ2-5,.,TGTGCCAGCAGCCAAGATCTCGGGGCGCGCCAGTACTTC,CASSQDLGARQYF
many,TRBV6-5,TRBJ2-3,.,TGTGCCAGCAGTTACGGCGGGACAAGCACAGATACGCAGTATTTT,CASSYGGTSTDTQYF
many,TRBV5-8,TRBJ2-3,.,TGTGCCAGCAGCCCTTCAGCTGATACGCAGTATTTT,CASSPSADTQYF
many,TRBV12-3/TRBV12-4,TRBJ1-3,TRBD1,TGTGCCAGCAGTTTGGGACAGGGGGCCTCTGGAAACACCATATATTTT,CASSLGQGASGNTIYF
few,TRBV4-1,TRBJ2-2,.,TGCGCCAGCAGCCTCCCCCAGGGAACCGGGGAGCTGTTTTTT,CASSLPQGTGELFF
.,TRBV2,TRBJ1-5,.,TGTGCCAGCAGTCAGGAAGGGCAGCCCCAGCATTTT,CASSQEGQPQHF
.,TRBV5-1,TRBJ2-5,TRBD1,TGCGCCAGCAGCTTGGGGGACAGGGTTGAGACCCAGTACTTC,CASSLGDRVETQYF
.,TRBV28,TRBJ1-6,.,TGTGCCAGCACAAGACTAACAGTACCCTCCTATAATTCACCCCTCCACTTT,CASTRLTVPSYNSPLHF
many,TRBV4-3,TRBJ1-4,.,TGCGCCAGCAGCCAAGACTTAGGACAGACTGAAAAACTGTTTTTT,CASSQDLGQTEKLFF
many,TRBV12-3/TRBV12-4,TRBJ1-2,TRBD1,TGTGCCAGCAGGTCCGGGACAGGGAACTATGGCTACACCTTC,CASRSGTGNYGYTF
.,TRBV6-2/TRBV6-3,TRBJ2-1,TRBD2,TGTGCCAGCAGTTATTTCGGGACTAGCGGTCTCAGAAGCTACAATGAGCAGTTCTTC,CASSYFGTSGLRSYNEQFF
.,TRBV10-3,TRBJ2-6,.,TGTGCCATCAGTGACTCCTCTGGGGCCAACGTCCTGACTTTC,CAISDSSGANVLTF
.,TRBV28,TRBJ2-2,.,TGTGCCATCACCCCTAGGGAGGAGAACACCGGGGAGCTGTTTTTT,CAITPREENTGELFF
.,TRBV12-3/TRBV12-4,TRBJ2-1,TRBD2,TGTGCCAGCTCCTCCGGGACTAGCCAGCTCCTGGGTGAGCAGTTCTTC,CASSSGTSQLLGEQFF
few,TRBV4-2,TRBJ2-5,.,TGTGCCAGCAGCTCAAACCCGTCCGGGGCCGGACAAGAGACCCAGTACTTC,CASSSNPSGAGQETQYF
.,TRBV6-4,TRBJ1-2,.,TGTGCCAGTAGTGCCTTCAAAAGTGACAGAGCACATGGCTACACCTTC,CASSAFKSDRAHGYTF
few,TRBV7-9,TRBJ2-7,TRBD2,TGTGCCAGCAGCTTATTTTCTAGCGGGGACTCCTACGAGCAGTACTTC,CASSLFSSGDSYEQYF
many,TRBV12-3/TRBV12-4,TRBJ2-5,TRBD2,TGTGCCAGCAGTTTACTAGCGGCACAAGAGACCCAGTACTTC,CASSLLAAQETQYF
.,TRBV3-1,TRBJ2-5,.,TGTGCCAGCAGCCAAGATCAGGCCAGTGGCTTGTACCAAGAGACCCAGTACTTC,CASSQDQASGLYQETQYF
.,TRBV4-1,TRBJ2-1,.,TGCGCCAGCGCCCCAGGGTGGGCGGCCAACCGAGTTTCCTACAATGAGCAGTTCTTC,CASAPGWAANRVSYNEQFF
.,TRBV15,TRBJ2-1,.,TGTGCCACCAGCAGAGATACGTCTGAGCAGTTCTTC,CATSRDTSEQFF
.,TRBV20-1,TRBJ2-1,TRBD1,TGCAGTGCTAGAGGGGGGACAGCCTCCTACAATGAGCAGTTCTTC,CSARGGTASYNEQFF